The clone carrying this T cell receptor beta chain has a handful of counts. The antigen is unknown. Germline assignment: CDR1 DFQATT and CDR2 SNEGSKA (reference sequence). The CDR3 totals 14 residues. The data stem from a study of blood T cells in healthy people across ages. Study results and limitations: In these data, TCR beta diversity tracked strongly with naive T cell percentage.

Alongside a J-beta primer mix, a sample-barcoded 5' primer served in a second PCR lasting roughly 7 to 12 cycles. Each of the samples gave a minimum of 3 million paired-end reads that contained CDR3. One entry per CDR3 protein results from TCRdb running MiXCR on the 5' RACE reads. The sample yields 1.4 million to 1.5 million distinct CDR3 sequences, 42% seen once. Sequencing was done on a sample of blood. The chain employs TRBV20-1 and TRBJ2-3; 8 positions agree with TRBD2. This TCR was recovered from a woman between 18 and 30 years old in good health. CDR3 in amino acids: CSGGPSGSPDTQYF. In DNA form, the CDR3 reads TGCAGCGGTGGCCCGAGCGGGAGTCCAGATACGCAGTATTTT.